Shown below are 17 T cell receptor beta chains from a single sample sequenced in a study of cytomegalovirus exposure and HLA in healthy donors. PCR was performed using 60 Vbeta and 13 Jbeta primers. Generated by immunoSEQ multiplex PCR, the TCRdb table keeps only in-frame clones and is missing some. Altogether about 190,000 clones are present, about 80% being singletons, with the ten largest covering about 2.4%. Material: PBMCs. The receptors derive from a woman in her 50s in good health and CMV-seropositive.

The V call is TRBV29-1, the J call TRBJ1-1, with D possibly matching TRBD1 (5 bases). Trimming removed 0 bases at V and 1 base at J, with 15 bases between. The CDR3 extends over 16 amino acids. The germline V gene encodes CDR1 SQVTM and CDR2 ANQGSEA. CDR3 sequence: CSVEDQGRPTNTEAFF. The DNA for the CDR3 is TGCAGCGTTGAAGATCAGGGCAGGCCCACGAACACTGAAGCTTTCTTT.

Details on this clone: The junction and the germline gene differ at one end; a read error may be behind it. Other DNA sequences of this sample code for an identical CDR3. This chain links TRBV5-6 with TRBJ2-2; 10 bases fit TRBD1. The CDR3 contains 15 residues. Germline CDR1 SGHDT, CDR2 YYEEEE. For the CDR3, the DNA is TGTGCCAGCAGCTTTGGGACAGGGGAGGCCGGGGAACTGTTTTTT. It yields the protein CASSFGTGEAGELFF.

The genes are TRBV5-1 and TRBJ2-3; 8 bases agree with TRBD2. Germline V lookup: CDR1 SGHRS, CDR2 YFSETQ. J was trimmed by 1 base and V by 0 bases; bases with no gene match: 4. CDR3 length: 16 amino acids. CDR3 DNA sequence: TGCGCCAGCAGCTTGGCTCAGCGGGAGCGCACAGATACGCAGTATTTT. Translating it yields CASSLAQRERTDTQYF.

The chain joins TRBV5-8 to TRBJ2-7; TRBD1 aligns across 9 bases. The germline V gene encodes CDR1 SGHTS and CDR2 YDEGEE. V dropped 1 base and J dropped 6; count of bases not matched to a gene: 8. This CDR3 comprises 15 residues. The CDR3 coding sequence is TGTGCCAGCAGCTTGTTGACAGGGGGTCGAAGCGAGCAGTACTTC. Translating it yields CASSLLTGGRSEQYF.

The chain recombines TRBV28 with TRBJ1-1; a weak D match, TRBD1 (5 bases). This CDR3 is 13 amino acids long. V was clipped by 7 bases and J by 0 bases, with 9 bases between them. Germline V gives CDR1 MDHEN, CDR2 SYDVKM. CDR3 loop: CASTQGMNTEAFF. The CDR3 region has the DNA TGTGCCAGCACTCAGGGAATGAACACTGAAGCTTTCTTT.

The chain combines TRBV6-5 with TRBJ2-1, with TRBD1 matching 8 bases. Germline-derived CDR1 and CDR2 are MNHEY and SVGAGI. The CDR3 length is 14 residues. V trimming: 2 bases; J trimming: 4 bases; junction bases outside the gene matches: 1. CDR3 sequence reads: CASSYGQGYNEQFF. The DNA of the CDR3 is TGTGCCAGCAGTTACGGACAGGGTTACAATGAGCAGTTCTTC.

CDR3 sequence (DNA): TGTGCCAGCTCCCCCGACGCGGGTAGCAATCAGCCCCAGCATTTT. Its translation is CASSPDAGSNQPQHF. The chain couples TRBV18 to TRBJ1-5; D gene uncertain. Per germline, CDR1 KGHSH and CDR2 LQKENI. V shed 6 bases and J shed 0 bases, with 12 bases lying between them. CDR3 length: 15 amino acids.

The chain recombines TRBV28 with TRBJ2-3; 9 positions match TRBD1. The V gene end was trimmed by 6 bases and the J gene end by 4 bases; junction bases not matched to a gene: 11. This CDR3 is 16 amino acids long. Looked up from germline, CDR1 is MDHEN and CDR2 is SYDVKM. The CDR3 protein is CASSLAGTGMSDTQYF. The CDR3 nucleotides read TGTGCCAGCAGCCTCGCCGGGACAGGGATGTCAGATACGCAGTATTTT.

The V gene is TRBV9, the J gene TRBJ2-5; a possible D gene is TRBD1 (5 bases). There are 14 residues in the CDR3. V was cut by 4 bases and J by 4 bases, with 14 bases left in between. CDR1 and CDR2 from the germline V gene are SGDLS and YYNGEE. The CDR3 reads CASSPTTERETQYF. CDR3 nucleotides: TGTGCCAGCAGCCCTACGACAGAGAGAGAGACCCAGTACTTC.

Notes on this clone: Germline is not matched at one junction end, which may reflect a read error. In the same sample, other DNA sequences code for this CDR3. This sequence joins TRBV25-1 and TRBJ1-2; D is perhaps TRBD1 (5 bases). This CDR3 is 13 amino acids long. Germline lookup yields CDR1 MGHDK and CDR2 SYGVNS. The CDR3 coding sequence is TGTGCCAGCAGTGAGGACATCAACTACGGCTACACCTTC. Protein product: CASSEDINYGYTF.

The chain carries TRBV2 and TRBJ1-4; 7 bases match TRBD1. The CDR3 loop spans 15 amino acids. The germline CDR1 and CDR2 sequences are SNHLY and FYNNEI. V lost 2 bases to trimming and J lost 3 bases; unmatched junction nucleotides: 3. The CDR3 nucleotides are TGTGCCAGCAGTGAACAGGGACAGTCTAATGAAAAACTGTTTTTT. Translated: CASSEQGQSNEKLFF. Together with reference TRBV2 and TRBJ1-4, the CDR3 gives the full variable domain: EPEVTQTPSHQVTQMGQEVILRCVPISNHLYFYWYRQILGQKVEFLVSFYNNEISEKSEIFDDQFSVERPDGSNFTLKIRSTKLEDSAMYFCASSEQGQSNEKLFFGSGTQLSVL.

The chain recombines TRBV18 with TRBJ2-1; 10 nucleotides agree with TRBD1. The V segment lost 3 bases and the J segment 8 bases; nucleotides outside the gene matches: 7. CDR1 KGHSH and CDR2 LQKENI come from the germline V gene. The CDR3 length is 15 residues. Here the CDR3 DNA reads TGTGCCAGCTCACCCAGACAGGGGGCGCAGGATGAGCAGTTCTTC. This codes for CASSPRQGAQDEQFF.

This chain joins TRBV18 and TRBJ2-2, with D possibly TRBD1 on 5 matching bases. In germline, CDR1 is KGHSH, CDR2 LQKENI. This CDR3 comprises 15 residues. Trimming left V 2 bases short and J 7 bases short, with 14 bases between. CDR3 DNA sequence: TGTGCCAGCTCACCAAATTTCAGGGAAGACGGGGAGCTGTTTTTT. Translation: CASSPNFREDGELFF. The full variable domain, rest sourced from reference TRBV18 and TRBJ2-2, is NAGVMQNPRHLVRRRGQEARLRCSPMKGHSHVYWYRQLPEEGLKFMVYLQKENIIDESGMPKERFSAEFPKEGPSILRIQQVVRGDSAAYFCASSPNFREDGELFFGEGSRLTVL.

The rearrangement joins TRBV27 to TRBJ2-2; 7 positions agree with TRBD2. There are 15 residues in the CDR3. V dropped 9 bases and J dropped 0; count of bases not matched to a gene: 7. Germline CDR1 reads MNHEY; CDR2 reads SMNVEV (reference sequence). The CDR3 region is CASKRGYSNTGELFF. The CDR3 coding sequence is TGTGCCAGTAAGCGGGGATACTCGAACACCGGGGAGCTGTTTTTT.

CDR3: CAWKRLASLPDTQYF. The CDR3 DNA reads as TGTGCCTGGAAGAGGCTAGCAAGTCTCCCAGATACGCAGTATTTT. The chain joins TRBV30 to TRBJ2-3; D may be TRBD2 (5 bases). Trimming left V 4 bases short and J 4 bases short, with 18 bases between. The germline CDR1 and CDR2 sequences are GTSNPN and SVGIG (reference sequence). The CDR3 runs to 15 residues.

The chain couples TRBV2 to TRBJ1-4; D unclear. From germline, CDR1 is SNHLY and CDR2 FYNNEI. The CDR3 contains 14 residues. Trimming took 3 bases from V and 8 from J, leaving 13 bases between them. The CDR3 DNA reads as TGTGCCAGCAGTGAGGGCAGGACTCCCGAAAAACTGTTTTTT. This encodes CASSEGRTPEKLFF.

CDR3 protein: CASSGPLGQGSGNTIYF. For the CDR3, the DNA is TGTGCCAGCAGTGGACCTTTGGGACAGGGTTCTGGAAACACCATATATTTT. J is TRBJ1-3 and V is TRBV2; TRBD1 agrees at 9 bases. Germline values: CDR1 SNHLY, CDR2 FYNNEI. The CDR3 is made up of 17 amino acids. J gave up 1 base and V 4 bases, and 8 bases lay outside the gene matches.